The 13 T cell receptor beta chains below all came from one sample that was sequenced in a study of T cell changes during pregnancy in multiple sclerosis. Using immunoSEQ multiplex PCR, the repertoire was profiled, and TCRdb retains in-frame clones only, with some absent. Of about 47,000 clones listed, about 92% are singletons. Sequencing was performed on peripheral blood, taken in the third trimester of pregnancy. These receptors all stem from a female donor with multiple sclerosis, enrolled in a pregnancy study.

V is TRBV29-1 and J is TRBJ2-5; D ambiguous. The J call could be wrong; TRBJ2-7 is a better fit for the DNA end. The CDR3 has 12 amino acids. Germline CDR1 is SQVTM and CDR2 is ANQGSEA. This CDR3 reads CSVGQRNGEQYF. CDR3 sequence (DNA): TGCAGCGTTGGTCAGCGTAATGGCGAGCAGTACTTC.

The chain joins TRBV4-1 to TRBJ2-5, with D perhaps TRBD2 (6 bases). This CDR3 has 13 residues. Trimming took 2 bases from V and 4 from J, leaving 8 bases between them. In germline, CDR1 is MGHRA, CDR2 YSYEKL. CDR3 DNA sequence: TGCGCCAGCAGCCAACCCGGGGGAGAGACCCAGTACTTC. Translation gives CASSQPGGETQYF.

Only a few counts were recorded for this clone. This sequence joins TRBV5-1 and TRBJ1-1; D is ambiguous. The germline V and J ends were trimmed by 0 bases and 0 bases, with 15 bases remaining between them. CDR1 is SGHRS, CDR2 YFSETQ, per germline. The CDR3 is 17 residues long. CDR3 protein: CASSLVPLLPLNTEAFF. CDR3 in DNA: TGCGCCAGCAGCTTGGTGCCACTCTTGCCCTTGAACACTGAAGCTTTCTTT. The variable domain in full, completed from reference TRBV5-1 and TRBJ1-1, reads KAGVTQTPRYLIKTRGQQVTLSCSPISGHRSVSWYQQTPGQGLQFLFEYFSETQRNKGNFPGRFSGRQFSNSRSEMNVSTLELGDSALYLCASSLVPLLPLNTEAFFGQGTRLTVV.

The chain recombines TRBV21-1 with TRBJ1-1. TRBV21-1 is a pseudogene segment. The CDR3 spans 16 residues. Written as DNA, the CDR3 is TGTGCCAGCAGAGGGGGGGGTACGTGGATTTGCACTGAAGCTTTCTTT. Its translation: CASRGGGTWICTEAFF.

The chain carries TRBV11-2 and TRBJ2-1; maybe TRBD2 (6 bases). Germline-derived CDR1 and CDR2 are SGHAT and FQNNGV. V was shortened by 5 bases and J by 4 bases, with 12 bases between the two germline ends. This CDR3 has 14 residues. The CDR3: CASSPLATYNEQFF. The CDR3 bases are TGTGCCAGCAGCCCCCTAGCGACGTACAATGAGCAGTTCTTC.

The chain couples TRBV19 to TRBJ1-5; 7 nucleotides match TRBD1. The V gene's germline CDR1 is LNHDA and CDR2 SQIVND (reference sequence). The CDR3 has 16 amino acids. V was pared by 3 bases and J by 0 bases, with 5 bases of the junction left unmatched. The CDR3 spells CASSILTGASNQPQHF. For the CDR3, the DNA is TGTGCCAGTAGTATTCTTACAGGGGCTAGCAATCAGCCCCAGCATTTT.

This clone was seen once. V gene TRBV11-3 combines with J gene TRBJ2-1, with 11 bases fitting TRBD1. The V segment lost 5 bases and the J segment 2 bases; nucleotides outside the gene matches: 2. This CDR3 spans 15 amino acids. Germline lookup yields CDR1 SGHNT and CDR2 YENEEA. This CDR3 reads CASSRGQGAYNEQFF. Written as DNA, the CDR3 is TGTGCCAGCAGCCGGGGACAGGGGGCCTACAATGAGCAGTTCTTC.

The rearrangement uses TRBV7-2 and TRBJ2-7; TRBD1 matches 8 bases. This CDR3 has 16 amino acids. Germline V CDR1 and CDR2: SGHTA, FQGNSA. V shed 1 base, J shed 3 bases, and the junction held 8 bases outside the gene matches. Written as DNA, the CDR3 is TGTGCCAGCAGCTTAGGTGGACAGGGCGGGCTCTACGAGCAGTACTTC. It yields the protein CASSLGGQGGLYEQYF.

V is TRBV6-6 and J is TRBJ2-1; 8 bases match TRBD2. CDR3 size: 16 residues. Losses at the gene ends were 4 bases for V and 7 bases for J; bases not matched to a gene: 12. Germline CDR1 and CDR2: MNHNY and SVGAGI (reference sequence). In DNA, the CDR3 is TGTGCCAGCAGTTCCAAAGCGGGAGTTGGTAGTAATGAGCAGTTCTTC. It yields the protein CASSSKAGVGSNEQFF.

The chain carries TRBV10-3 and TRBJ2-2; 12 bases map to TRBD1. This CDR3 is 18 amino acids long. Germline values: CDR1 ENHRY, CDR2 SYGVKD. Trimming cost V 6 bases and J 2 bases; bases outside gene matches: 10. Here the CDR3 DNA reads TGTGCCATCAGCACTCCGGGACAGGGGGCTCCAAACACCGGGGAGCTGTTTTTT. This sequence encodes CAISTPGQGAPNTGELFF.

This clone showed up just once. CDR3 residues: CASSQVAGAFSNEQFF. CDR3 nucleotide sequence: TGCGCCAGCAGCCAGGTAGCGGGAGCCTTTAGCAATGAGCAGTTCTTC. The chain links TRBV4-1 to TRBJ2-1; 9 bases align to TRBD2. J lost 6 bases, V lost 3 bases, and 9 bases had no gene match. The CDR3 loop spans 16 amino acids. Germline CDR1 is MGHRA and CDR2 is YSYEKL.

The rearrangement joins TRBV28 to TRBJ2-1; TRBD2 matches at 14 bases. With 10 bases clipped from V and 10 bases from J, the junction kept 12 bases outside the gene matches. CDR1 is MDHEN and CDR2 is SYDVKM in the germline V gene. This CDR3 is 15 amino acids long. DNA for the CDR3: TGTGCCATCTCCGCGGGGACTAGCGGGAGTCGGGAGCAGTTCTTC. Translating gives CAISAGTSGSREQFF.

This sequence joins TRBV15 and TRBJ2-3; TRBD2 aligns across 13 bases. Germline V lookup: CDR1 LNHNV, CDR2 YYDKDF (reference sequence). CDR3 length: 16 amino acids. V lost 0 bases and J lost 3; bases outside the gene matches: 0. In DNA form, the CDR3 reads TGTGCCACCAGCAGAGAACTAGCGGGAGGGACAGATACGCAGTATTTT. Protein sequence: CATSRELAGGTDTQYF.